The rows below give T cell receptor beta chains drawn from one sample of a study of long-term antiretroviral therapy in people with HIV. TCRdb keeps only in-frame clones here, not all; method: immunoSEQ multiplex PCR. This sample has about 11,000 clones; roughly 80% occur once, and the top ten carry under 15%. Sequencing used unsorted PBMCs, obtained 1.2 years after starting antiretroviral therapy. The origin of the receptors is a man aged 35 to 55 with HIV. CDR3s include the opening cysteine and the closing phenylalanine or tryptophan.

>16|TRBV7-3|TRBJ2-3
CASSFDSSAVPDTQYF
>14|TRBV19|TRBJ1-1
CASRYGGTDTEAFF
>16|TRBV5-4|TRBJ1-1
CASRGRGGAFDTEAFF
>16|TRBV4-1|TRBJ2-2
CASSQPGQGVTGELFF
>15|TRBV7-8|TRBJ2-2
CASSLVEQHTGELFF
>12|TRBV15|TRBJ2-3
CATSRGSGTQYF
>14|TRBV7-2|TRBJ1-3
CASSLSGSPNTIYF
>16|TRBV9|TRBJ2-7
CASSVGASGGSYEQYF
>11|TRBV30|TRBJ1-1
CAWKMNTEAFF
>16|TRBV30|TRBJ1-3
CAWSYGQASSGNTIYF
>16|TRBV19|TRBJ2-4
CASSRHLRGGQNIQYF
>14|TRBV5-5|TRBJ2-7
CASSLGTDTYEQYF
>14|TRBV2|TRBJ1-6
CASRDRGYNSPLHF
>14|TRBV5-1|TRBJ1-1
CASSSGWGGHEAFF
>14|TRBV5-1|TRBJ2-5
CASSFTAGEETQYF
>14|TRBV2|TRBJ2-7
CASSEGGGGYEQYF
>15|TRBV7-3|TRBJ2-1
CASSPTGGPLNEQFF
>14|TRBV5-1|TRBJ2-3
CASSSFPGTDTQYF
>14|TRBV4-2|TRBJ2-7
CASSWTSGGRKQYF
>14|TRBV27|TRBJ2-1
CASSFDRAGNEQFF
>15|TRBV9|TRBJ2-3
CASSVGITLTDTQYF
>13|TRBV6-4|TRBJ1-6
CASSRTGNSPLHF
>17|TRBV18|TRBJ2-1
CASSPVTGQGRPNEQFF